The entry below gives a single T cell receptor (beta chain) sequence along with its context. The antigen is unknown. A read error may account for a junction end that differs from germline. The sample is drawn from a study of human T cells and chemical hapten exposure. About the research overall: Small pooled library volume differences mainly caused per-sample TCR yield variation.

Findings and caveats of the study: TCRs at a frequency above 1 in 1000 stayed unchanged with DPC sensitization.

Time point noted: healthy volunteer bleed at 6 weeks. Extraction yielded total RNA from whole blood (unfractionated). Unique molecular identifiers were attached to individual cDNA molecules within the library. In the source study's methods: Sampled TCR counts reached a median of roughly 100,000 per sample, with values ranging from roughly 20,000 to 700,000. TCRdb analysed the RACE reads with MiXCR anew, one entry per CDR3 protein. V and J calls and clone size were set by TCRdb, not the authors. Of approximately 79,000 distinct CDR3 sequences in the sample, 7% to 9% were seen once. Sequencing was done on a sample of whole blood. This receptor was taken from a male donor in good health. Some clones in this sample may be carry-over from other donors' samples.

The CDR3 nucleotides read TGTGCCAGCAGTTGGGACAGGGGGCGAGAGACCCGGTACTTC. Translation: CASSWDRGRETRYF. V is TRBV6-2 or TRBV6-3 and J is TRBJ2-5; 12 bases map to TRBD1. The CDR3 has 14 residues. The germline V gene has CDR1 MNHEY and CDR2 SVGEGT.